This passage covers 19 T cell receptor beta chains from one sample sequenced in a study of T cells in Graves' hyperthyroidism and ophthalmopathy. RNA transcripts served as the template for amplifying TCR beta CDR3 regions. HTBI primers drove first-round RT-PCR of the TCR CDR3. TCRdb reprocessed the multiplex PCR reads via MiXCR and lists one record per CDR3 protein. This table holds 550,000 to 600,000 distinct CDR3 sequences, approximately 15% found once. Sequencing input: blood. These receptors all stem from a woman aged 18-29 years with Graves' ophthalmopathy.

This clonotype has ten or more counts. This sequence joins TRBV7-2 and TRBJ2-1; perhaps D is TRBD1 or TRBD2 (5 bases each). The germline V gene encodes CDR1 SGHTA and CDR2 FQGNSA. V was shortened by 6 bases and J by 4 bases, with 13 bases between the two germline ends. The CDR3 sequence is 14 residues long. The CDR3 nucleotides are TGTGCCAGCAGGTTCCCGGGACCTTACAATGAGCAGTTCTTC. It yields the protein CASRFPGPYNEQFF.

The CDR3 reads CASSVVRAGENTGELFF. The CDR3 DNA reads as TGTGCCAGCAGCGTAGTCAGAGCGGGGGAGAACACCGGGGAGCTGTTTTTT. The rearrangement joins TRBV9 to TRBJ2-2, with 8 bases lining up with TRBD2. The germline V gene has CDR1 SGDLS and CDR2 YYNGEE. The length of the CDR3 is 17 residues. The V and J ends lost 0 bases and 1 base, in that order; junction bases with no gene match: 5.

This clonotype was seen ten or more times. This chain uses TRBV12-3 or TRBV12-4 with TRBJ2-1; 12 nucleotides agree with TRBD1. The CDR3 covers 18 residues. V dropped 6 bases and J dropped 4; count of bases not matched to a gene: 13. The CDR3 region is CASSPGQGASVAYNEQFF. The CDR3 DNA sequence: TGTGCCAGCAGCCCGGGACAGGGGGCGAGTGTGGCGTACAATGAGCAGTTCTTC.

This clonotype was found many times. V is TRBV6-1 and J is TRBJ2-1, with TRBD2 matching over 8 bases. The CDR3 has 15 residues. V gave up 5 bases and J gave up 2 bases; unmatched junction bases: 5. CDR1 and CDR2 from the germline V gene are MNHNS and SASEGT. CDR3 region: CASSYGAGAYNEQFF. DNA for the CDR3: TGTGCCAGCAGTTACGGAGCGGGGGCCTACAATGAGCAGTTCTTC.

The chain uses TRBV28 and TRBJ2-7, with D unresolved. This CDR3 is built from 15 residues. Per the germline V gene, CDR1 is MDHEN and CDR2 is SYDVKM. V shed 5 bases and J shed 2 bases, with 16 bases lying between them. CDR3 sequence: CASSEFVDGTYEQYF. CDR3 coding DNA: TGTGCCAGCAGTGAATTCGTGGACGGCACCTACGAGCAGTACTTC.

This clonotype was seen repeatedly, ten times or more. The rearrangement joins TRBV9 to TRBJ2-1; D remains ambiguous. Trimming removed 0 bases from V and 8 bases from J, with 3 bases in between. The CDR3 spans 11 residues. Germline CDR1 is SGDLS and CDR2 is YYNGEE. This CDR3 reads CASSVADEQFF. The CDR3 DNA sequence: TGTGCCAGCAGCGTAGCGGATGAGCAGTTCTTC.

This clonotype has at least ten counts. The chain links TRBV3-1 to TRBJ2-1; 11 bases are shared with TRBD2. V dropped 5 bases and J dropped 4; count of bases not matched to a gene: 4. The germline gives CDR1 LGHDT, CDR2 YNNKEL (reference sequence). The CDR3 spans 15 residues. The chain's CDR3 is CASSYLAGGYNEQFF. CDR3 DNA: TGTGCCAGCAGCTACCTAGCGGGAGGATACAATGAGCAGTTCTTC.

The CDR3 sequence: CASSGGQGIAFF. The CDR3 bases are TGTGCCAGCAGCGGGGGACAGGGTATCGCTTTCTTT. This rearrangement joins TRBV28 to TRBJ1-1, with 9 bases identical to TRBD1. This CDR3 is 12 amino acids long. Looked up from germline, CDR1 is MDHEN and CDR2 is SYDVKM. V was clipped by 6 bases and J by 11 bases; unmatched bases: 7.

This clonotype was seen at least ten times. This chain joins TRBV20-1 and TRBJ2-7; TRBD1 might be the D (7 bases). This CDR3 spans 13 amino acids. Germline lookup yields CDR1 DFQATT and CDR2 SNEGSKA (reference sequence). The ends were cut back, 6 bases at V and 1 base at J, with 13 bases in the middle. The DNA of the CDR3 is TGCAGTGCAGGAGGGGGCGCTTCCTACGAGCAGTACTTC. Protein: CSAGGGASYEQYF.

This clonotype was seen many times. The chain carries TRBV10-3 and TRBJ2-7, with 8 nucleotides matching TRBD1. V trimming: 6 bases; J trimming: 7 bases; junction bases outside the gene matches: 5. The V gene's germline CDR1 is ENHRY and CDR2 SYGVKD. The CDR3 is made up of 12 amino acids. The CDR3 nucleotides read TGTGCCATCAGCCGGGACAGGTCGGAGCAGTACTTC. It is translated as CAISRDRSEQYF.

This clonotype was observed a few times. The chain employs TRBV29-1 and TRBJ2-2; possible D gene TRBD1, 6 bases. The CDR3 runs 12 residues. Per the germline V gene, CDR1 is SQVTM and CDR2 is ANQGSEA. The V and J ends lost 6 bases and 6 bases respectively, with 11 bases between them. As DNA, the CDR3 is TGCAGCGTCAACAGGGTTCCCGGGGAGCTGTTTTTT. Protein sequence: CSVNRVPGELFF.

This clonotype has ten or more counts. The chain uses TRBV3-1 and TRBJ1-1; D is unresolved. This CDR3 has 13 amino acids. Germline values: CDR1 LGHDT, CDR2 YNNKEL (reference sequence). Trimming took off 6 bases at V and 8 bases at J, with 16 bases between the two ends. CDR3 in amino acids: CASSSRREQEAFF. CDR3 coding DNA: TGTGCCAGCAGTTCAAGGAGAGAGCAAGAAGCTTTCTTT.

The chain links TRBV28 to TRBJ1-4; a weak D match, TRBD1 (5 bases). This CDR3 is 15 amino acids long. The germline V gene encodes CDR1 MDHEN and CDR2 SYDVKM. Trimming removed 6 bases from V and 8 bases from J, with 19 bases in between. CDR3 loop: CASSSGTGNREKLFF. CDR3 nucleotide sequence: TGTGCCAGCAGCTCCGGGACTGGGAATAGGGAAAAACTGTTTTTT.

J is TRBJ1-1 and V is TRBV27; TRBD1 matches at 7 bases. CDR3 size: 14 residues. CDR1 and CDR2 (germline): MNHEY, SMNVEV (reference sequence). The V segment lost 3 bases and the J segment 4 bases; nucleotides outside the gene matches: 5. The CDR3 spells CASSFGEGATEAFF. In DNA form, the CDR3 reads TGTGCCAGCAGTTTTGGGGAGGGGGCCACTGAAGCTTTCTTT.

With regard to this clonotype: This may come from a read error, since a much larger clone is one base off. The chain couples TRBV6-2 or TRBV6-3 to TRBJ2-7; no clear D gene. This CDR3 contains 16 residues. The germline V gene encodes CDR1 MNHEY and CDR2 SVGEGT. Between the trimmed V and J ends, which lost 4 bases and 7 bases, there was a span of 23 bases. The CDR3 DNA reads TGTGCCAGCAGTTTCACAAAGTCCTTATGGTACAATGAGCAGTACTTC. The encoded protein is CASSFTKSLWYNEQYF.

This clonotype turned up a few times. This chain's CDR3 is CSAPNLSLSYEQYF. CDR3 sequence (DNA): TGCAGTGCGCCGAATCTAAGCCTCTCCTACGAGCAGTACTTC. The chain couples TRBV20-1 to TRBJ2-7; D remains unclear. This CDR3 is built from 14 residues. Trimming pared 6 bases from V and 0 bases from J, leaving 15 bases between. Germline-derived CDR1 and CDR2 are DFQATT and SNEGSKA (reference sequence).

This clonotype was observed at least ten times. The V call is TRBV4-3, the J call TRBJ2-3, with a weak D call TRBD2 (6 bases). Germline CDR1 is LGHNA and CDR2 is YSLEER. CDR3 size: 16 residues. V was trimmed by 0 bases and J by 3 bases, leaving 13 bases between them. DNA of the CDR3: TGCGCCAGCAGCCAAGAGGGAGGAAGCGAAACAGATACGCAGTATTTT. Its protein is CASSQEGGSETDTQYF.

The rearrangement uses TRBV19 and TRBJ2-7; possibly TRBD1 or TRBD2 for D (5 bases each). The CDR3 is 15 amino acids. With 3 bases removed from V and 4 bases from J, the gap between germline ends came to 16 bases. Germline assignment: CDR1 LNHDA and CDR2 SQIVND (reference sequence). The CDR3 DNA is TGTGCCAGTAGTATTAGGGGACCGGGATCTTACGAGCAGTACTTC. Translated, it gives CASSIRGPGSYEQYF.

This clonotype was counted a few times. The rearrangement uses TRBV19 and TRBJ1-1; 11 nucleotides agree with TRBD1. V lost 8 bases, J lost 6 bases, and 14 bases stayed unmatched. CDR1 is LNHDA and CDR2 is SQIVND in the germline V gene (reference sequence). The CDR3 runs 16 residues. CDR3 protein: CASPLRWDRGLSEAFF. CDR3 nucleotide sequence: TGTGCCAGTCCACTAAGGTGGGACAGGGGGTTATCTGAAGCTTTCTTT.